Presented here are 21 T cell receptor beta chains from one specimen sequenced in a study of T cell changes during pregnancy in multiple sclerosis. The data were produced by immunoSEQ multiplex PCR, yet TCRdb's version contains in-frame clones alone and is incomplete. The sample yields 21,000 or so clones, roughly 89% seen once. The source material was CD8+ T cells from peripheral blood mononuclear cells, sampled in the second trimester of pregnancy. These TCRs come from a female donor in good health, enrolled as a control in a pregnancy study.

The rearrangement uses TRBV4-1 and TRBJ2-7; 13 bases map to TRBD2. The CDR3 contains 18 residues. With 0 bases clipped from V and 7 bases from J, the junction kept 12 bases outside the gene matches. Germline V lookup: CDR1 MGHRA, CDR2 YSYEKL. The CDR3 reads CASSQDLFTSGRAKEQYF. The CDR3 DNA reads TGCGCCAGCAGCCAAGATCTATTTACTAGCGGGAGGGCCAAAGAGCAGTACTTC.

The chain couples TRBV4-2 to TRBJ1-1; TRBD1 is a possible D gene (5 bases). The CDR3 is 15 residues long. Germline V CDR1 and CDR2: LGHNA, YNFKEQ. The V gene lost 1 base and the J gene lost 2 bases, with 11 bases spanning the gap. CDR3 region: CASSQGYRLNTEAFF. The CDR3 coding sequence is TGTGCCAGCAGCCAAGGGTACAGGCTCAACACTGAAGCTTTCTTT.

CDR3 amino acids: CASSKELALSYEQYF. The DNA of the CDR3 is TGTGCCAGCAGTAAGGAACTAGCCCTTTCCTACGAGCAGTACTTC. The chain has TRBV27 and TRBJ2-7, with a tentative D call TRBD2 (6 bases). From germline, CDR1 is MNHEY and CDR2 SMNVEV (reference sequence). The CDR3 has 15 residues. V was shortened by 5 bases and J by 1 base, with 15 bases between the two germline ends.

The chain joins TRBV6-1 to TRBJ2-1; 7 bases are a match to TRBD2. CDR3 size: 15 residues. Trimming cost V 2 bases and J 0 bases; bases outside gene matches: 1. Germline V CDR1 and CDR2: MNHNS, SASEGT. The CDR3 sequence is CASSETGGSYNEQFF. The CDR3 DNA sequence: TGTGCCAGCAGTGAAACGGGGGGCTCCTACAATGAGCAGTTCTTC.

The rearrangement uses TRBV28 and TRBJ2-5, with 8 bases lining up with TRBD2. J lost 0 bases, V lost 5 bases, and 2 bases had no gene match. In germline, CDR1 is MDHEN, CDR2 SYDVKM. This CDR3 has 14 residues. CDR3 in DNA: TGTGCCAGCAGTGCGACTAGCGACCAAGAGACCCAGTACTTC. This sequence encodes CASSATSDQETQYF.

The chain is built from TRBV7-9 and TRBJ2-7; 10 positions match TRBD2. The CDR3 has 17 residues. V gave up 1 base and J gave up 1 base; unmatched junction bases: 7. Germline CDR1 SEHNR, CDR2 FQNEAQ (reference sequence). CDR3 nucleotides: TGTGCCAGCAGCTTAGATCTCCCGACTAGCGGGTCCTACGAGCAGTACTTC. This codes for CASSLDLPTSGSYEQYF.

The J gene is TRBJ2-7, the V gene TRBV27; D is perhaps TRBD1 (6 bases). This CDR3 has 13 amino acids. The ends were cut back, 6 bases at V and 3 bases at J, with 12 bases in the middle. The germline CDR1 and CDR2 sequences are MNHEY and SMNVEV (reference sequence). CDR3 coding DNA: TGTGCCAGCAGCGCAGAACAGGGCTACGAGCAGTACTTC. Translation: CASSAEQGYEQYF.

V usage is TRBV28 and J usage is TRBJ2-1; 13 bases agree with TRBD2. Germline CDR1 reads MDHEN; CDR2 reads SYDVKM. Unmatched junction bases numbered 1, after V lost 1 base and J lost 7 bases. The CDR3 consists of 15 residues. The CDR3 sequence is CASSLLLAGGNEQFF. The CDR3 nucleotides are TGTGCCAGCAGTTTATTACTAGCGGGAGGGAATGAGCAGTTCTTC.

This CDR3 is CASSEIGGTASVFNSPLHF. The CDR3 DNA reads TGTGCCAGCAGTGAAATTGGCGGGACAGCCAGTGTCTTTAATTCACCCCTCCACTTT. The chain recombines TRBV6-1 with TRBJ1-6; 7 bases map to TRBD1. V shed 2 bases and J 6 bases; nucleotides not matched to a gene: 16. The germline V gene encodes CDR1 MNHNS and CDR2 SASEGT. This CDR3 has 19 amino acids.

CDR3 bases: TGTGCCAGCAGTTACTCCGGGACAGGGGGTGGGCAGCAGTACTTC. Translated: CASSYSGTGGGQQYF. This chain links TRBV6-5 with TRBJ2-7; TRBD1 aligns across 11 bases. This CDR3 region has 15 residues. Germline V gene sequence: CDR1 MNHEY, CDR2 SVGAGI. J gave up 8 bases and V 0 bases, and 6 bases lay outside the gene matches.

The chain has TRBV4-1 and TRBJ2-5; TRBD2 is a possible D gene (5 bases). Germline assignment: CDR1 MGHRA and CDR2 YSYEKL. The CDR3 covers 14 residues. V was trimmed by 0 bases and J by 5 bases, leaving 10 bases between them. The CDR3 bases are TGCGCCAGCAGCCAAGAATGGCAGCGGGAGACCCAGTACTTC. It is translated as CASSQEWQRETQYF.

This chain uses TRBV6-1 with TRBJ2-3, with TRBD1 identical over 7 bases. The junction had 2 bases not matched to a gene; V was cut back by 0 bases and J by 2 bases. CDR3 length equals 15 residues. CDR1 and CDR2 from the germline V gene are MNHNS and SASEGT. The CDR3 DNA sequence: TGTGCCAGCAGTGAAGCCACAGGGGCCACAGATACGCAGTATTTT. Its protein is CASSEATGATDTQYF.

This chain's CDR3 is CASSATGGYQETQYF. CDR3 nucleotide sequence: TGTGCCAGCAGTGCCACGGGGGGGTACCAAGAGACCCAGTACTTC. The V call is TRBV27, the J call TRBJ2-5, with 8 bases aligning to TRBD2. The CDR3 totals 15 residues. Germline CDR1 is MNHEY and CDR2 is SMNVEV (reference sequence). After removal of 5 bases from V and 0 bases from J, the junction contained 5 bases not matched to a gene.

This clone was observed a single time. The genes are TRBV9 and TRBJ1-5, with unresolved D. V lost 0 bases and J lost 3, with 7 bases in between. The CDR3 is 14 amino acids. CDR1 is SGDLS, CDR2 YYNGEE, per germline. CDR3 sequence: CASSVGGDNQPQHF. The CDR3, as DNA: TGTGCCAGCAGCGTAGGCGGCGACAATCAGCCCCAGCATTTT.

CDR3 sequence: CASSSRQGGPYNEQFF. The DNA for the CDR3 is TGTGCCAGCAGCTCCAGACAGGGGGGCCCTTACAATGAGCAGTTCTTC. The rearrangement joins TRBV7-9 to TRBJ2-1, with 9 bases identical to TRBD1. Germline lookup yields CDR1 SEHNR and CDR2 FQNEAQ (reference sequence). There are 16 residues in the CDR3. Trimming at V came to 4 bases and at J to 4 bases, leaving 8 bases not matched to a gene.

The chain has TRBV7-8 and TRBJ2-5, with 12 nucleotides matching TRBD2. Germline lookup yields CDR1 SGHVS and CDR2 FQNEAQ. V shed 1 base, J shed 4 bases, and the junction held 10 bases outside the gene matches. The CDR3 consists of 18 residues. CDR3 sequence (DNA): TGTGCCAGCAGCTTAGGGCTAGCGGGGGGGACCGATTTAGAGACCCAGTACTTC. It yields the protein CASSLGLAGGTDLETQYF.

The chain has TRBV19 and TRBJ2-5, with D possibly TRBD2 on 6 matching bases. The V end lost 7 bases, the J end lost 4 bases, and 16 bases lay between the germline ends. This CDR3 contains 14 residues. CDR1 and CDR2 (germline): LNHDA, SQIVND (reference sequence). Here the CDR3 reads CASIYGGRLETQYF. DNA of the CDR3: TGTGCCAGTATATACGGAGGGCGGTTAGAGACCCAGTACTTC. The full variable domain, its missing parts supplied by reference TRBV19 and TRBJ2-5, is DGGITQSPKYLFRKEGQNVTLSCEQNLNHDAMYWYRQDPGQGLRLIYYSQIVNDFQKGDIAEGYSVSREKKESFPLTVTSAQKNPTAFYLCASIYGGRLETQYFGPGTRLLVL.

The J gene is TRBJ2-7, the V gene TRBV5-6; D remains unclear. V lost 0 bases, J lost 1 base, and 5 bases lay in between. This CDR3 is 13 amino acids long. Germline V CDR1 and CDR2: SGHDT, YYEEEE. The CDR3: CASSLGASYEQYF. The DNA for the CDR3 is TGTGCCAGCAGCTTGGGAGCGTCCTACGAGCAGTACTTC.

The chain carries TRBV5-5 and TRBJ2-1; 9 positions match TRBD2. The germline V gene has CDR1 SGHKS and CDR2 YYEKEE (reference sequence). J was trimmed by 2 bases and V by 3 bases; bases with no gene match: 9. CDR3 length equals 17 residues. The CDR3 sequence: CASSSEPSGTPYNEQFF. DNA for the CDR3: TGTGCCAGCAGCTCGGAACCTAGCGGGACCCCCTACAATGAGCAGTTCTTC.

The chain employs TRBV7-9 and TRBJ2-7, with 7 bases matching TRBD2. This CDR3 comprises 12 residues. V was pared by 5 bases and J by 4 bases, with 2 bases of the junction left unmatched. Germline loops: CDR1 SEHNR, CDR2 FQNEAQ (reference sequence). CDR3 nucleotide sequence: TGTGCCAGCAGCCCGGGGGGTTACGAGCAGTACTTC. This sequence encodes CASSPGGYEQYF. Supplemented by reference TRBV7-9 and TRBJ2-7, the full variable domain reads DTGVSQNPRHKITKRGQNVTFRCDPISEHNRLYWYRQTLGQGPEFLTYFQNEAQLEKSRLLSDRFSAERPKGSFSTLEIQRTEQGDSAMYLCASSPGGYEQYFGPGTRLTVT.

The chain recombines TRBV27 with TRBJ1-2; D is possibly TRBD1 (5 bases). V shed 6 bases and J shed 8 bases, with 13 bases lying between them. This CDR3 spans 12 amino acids. The V gene's germline CDR1 is MNHEY and CDR2 SMNVEV (reference sequence). CDR3 sequence: CASRAGTAGYTF. The CDR3 DNA sequence: TGTGCCAGCAGGGCAGGGACTGCCGGCTACACCTTC.